This TCR beta chain was found in a study of T cell responses to AZD1222 COVID-19 vaccine. Produced via immunoSEQ multiplex PCR; TCRdb's table is partial and in-frame only. The table has some 150,000 clones, 88% seen once. The receptor was isolated from an adult who had recovered from COVID-19. Sequenced material: peripheral blood, taken after recovery from COVID-19.

The CDR3 DNA sequence: TGTGCCAGCAGCCTGGGGAGCGGTATATACGAGCAGTACTTC. Protein: CASSLGSGIYEQYF. The V gene is TRBV5-6, the J gene TRBJ2-7; the D gene is possibly TRBD2 (5 bases). V lost 4 bases and J 4 bases, leaving 15 bases between the germline ends. This CDR3 has 14 residues. Germline CDR1 is SGHDT and CDR2 is YYEEEE. The complete variable domain, with remaining parts taken from reference TRBV5-6 and TRBJ2-7, reads DAGVTQSPTHLIKTRGQQVTLRCSPKSGHDTVSWYQQALGQGPQFIFQYYEEEERQRGNFPDRFSGHQFPNYSSELNVNALLLGDSALYLCASSLGSGIYEQYFGPGTRLTVT.